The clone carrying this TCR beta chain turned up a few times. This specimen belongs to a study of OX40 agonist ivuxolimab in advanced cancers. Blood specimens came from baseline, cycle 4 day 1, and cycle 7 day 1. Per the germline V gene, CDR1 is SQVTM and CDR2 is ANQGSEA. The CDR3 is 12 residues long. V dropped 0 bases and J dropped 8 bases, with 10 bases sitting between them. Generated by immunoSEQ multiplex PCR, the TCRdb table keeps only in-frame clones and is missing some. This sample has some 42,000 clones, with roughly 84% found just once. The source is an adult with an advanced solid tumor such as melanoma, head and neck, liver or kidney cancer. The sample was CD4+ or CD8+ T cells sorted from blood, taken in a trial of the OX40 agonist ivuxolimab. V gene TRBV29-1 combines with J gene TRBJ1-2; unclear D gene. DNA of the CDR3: TGCAGCGTTGAAGATCGGGCGTTCGGCTACACCTTC. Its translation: CSVEDRAFGYTF.